The 22 T cell receptor beta chains listed next were all sequenced from one sample in a study of T-cell reconstitution after alpha-beta-depleted transplantation in children. Construction of the TCRbeta library involved unique molecular identifiers. TCRdb reanalysed the PCR reads using MiXCR and keeps one entry per CDR3 protein. This table has approximately 430,000 distinct CDR3 sequences, 15% to 20% appearing once. The source material was PBMCs, mostly from graft donor cells, sampled 360 days after TCRalphabeta/CD19-depleted stem cell transplant. The origin of the receptors is a boy under two years old who had a stem cell transplant for Wiskott-Aldrich syndrome, so the T cells may come from the graft donor.

The chain has TRBV12-3 or TRBV12-4 and TRBJ1-3; the match to TRBD1 covers 8 bases. Losses at the gene ends were 6 bases for V and 4 bases for J; bases not matched to a gene: 8. The CDR3 loop spans 15 amino acids. The CDR3 spells CASSPDRVAGNTIYF. CDR3 in DNA: TGTGCCAGCAGCCCGGACAGGGTGGCCGGAAACACCATATATTTT.

This chain joins TRBV3-1 and TRBJ2-3; 12 bases line up with TRBD2. The V gene's germline CDR1 is LGHDT and CDR2 YNNKEL (reference sequence). There are 16 residues in the CDR3. V dropped 1 base and J dropped 4; count of bases not matched to a gene: 3. In nucleotides, the CDR3 is TGTGCCAGCAGCCAAGGACTAGCGGGGGCCTCAGATACGCAGTATTTT. Amino acid sequence: CASSQGLAGASDTQYF.

A few counts support this clonotype. The genes are TRBV7-8 and TRBJ2-7, with 8 bases lining up with TRBD2. With 7 bases clipped from V and 5 bases from J, the junction kept 16 bases outside the gene matches. The CDR3 runs to 16 residues. CDR1 and CDR2 from the germline V gene are SGHVS and FQNEAQ. The CDR3 coding sequence is TGTGCCAGCATTCAGACCAGGACTAGCTCCCTACACGAGCAGTACTTC. This sequence encodes CASIQTRTSSLHEQYF.

The J gene is TRBJ2-7, the V gene TRBV7-2, with D possibly matching TRBD1 (6 bases). This CDR3 contains 13 residues. V was pared by 5 bases and J by 7 bases, with 15 bases between. Per the germline V gene, CDR1 is SGHTA and CDR2 is FQGNSA. The CDR3 DNA sequence: TGTGCCAGCAGCCAGATAGGGGGTTTTGAGCAGTACTTC. This encodes CASSQIGGFEQYF.

This clonotype has at least ten counts. The chain is built from TRBV5-1 and TRBJ2-2, with no clear D. The CDR3 length is 15 residues. Germline-derived CDR1 and CDR2 are SGHRS and YFSETQ. The germline V and J ends were trimmed by 0 bases and 1 base, with 7 bases remaining between them. DNA of the CDR3: TGCGCCAGCAGCTTGGGGCTAGTGAACACCGGGGAGCTGTTTTTT. It translates to CASSLGLVNTGELFF.

In nucleotides, the CDR3 is TGCGCCAGCAGCCAATTAGGGCTGAACGAGCAGTACTTC. Amino acids: CASSQLGLNEQYF. This chain connects TRBV4-1 to TRBJ2-7, with D unresolved. CDR3 size: 13 residues. CDR1 and CDR2 from the germline V gene are MGHRA and YSYEKL. The ends were cut back, 2 bases at V and 5 bases at J, with 10 bases in the middle.

This chain links TRBV7-2 with TRBJ2-5; D uncertain. There are 16 residues in the CDR3. With 5 bases removed from V and 2 bases from J, the gap between germline ends came to 18 bases. Germline CDR1 and CDR2: SGHTA and FQGNSA. CDR3 sequence (DNA): TGTGCCAGCAGCCCACCCGGGTTTTGGGTTCAAGAGACCCAGTACTTC. Translation gives CASSPPGFWVQETQYF.

The gene calls are TRBV2 and TRBJ2-7; TRBD2 matches 10 bases. J lost 5 bases, V lost 4 bases, and 20 bases had no gene match. Per germline, CDR1 SNHLY and CDR2 FYNNEI. This CDR3 contains 19 residues. In nucleotides, the CDR3 is TGTGCCAGCAGTGCCAGACTAGCGGGCCGTCAGAACAAACGGGACGAGCAGTACTTC. This sequence encodes CASSARLAGRQNKRDEQYF.

The chain is built from TRBV5-1 and TRBJ2-5, with a weak D call TRBD1 (6 bases). Trimming removed 0 bases from V and 1 base from J, with 19 bases in between. This CDR3 comprises 18 residues. Looked up from germline, CDR1 is SGHRS and CDR2 is YFSETQ. DNA for the CDR3: TGCGCCAGCAGCTTGGCCCTTTCGGGTCTGGGGGCCCAAGAGACCCAGTACTTC. It specifies CASSLALSGLGAQETQYF. Full variable domain (missing parts from reference TRBV5-1 and TRBJ2-5): KAGVTQTPRYLIKTRGQQVTLSCSPISGHRSVSWYQQTPGQGLQFLFEYFSETQRNKGNFPGRFSGRQFSNSRSEMNVSTLELGDSALYLCASSLALSGLGAQETQYFGPGTRLLVL.

In this sample, this clonotype turned up a few times. This chain uses TRBV27 with TRBJ2-6; D possibly corresponds to TRBD2 (5 bases). In germline, CDR1 is MNHEY, CDR2 SMNVEV (reference sequence). The V end was cut by 5 bases, the J end by 0 bases, with 8 bases between. This CDR3 spans 15 amino acids. DNA of the CDR3: TGTGCCAGCAGTCCCGCGGGCTCTGGGGCCAACGTCCTGACTTTC. Protein: CASSPAGSGANVLTF.

The V gene is TRBV12-3 or TRBV12-4, the J gene TRBJ2-2, with 8 nucleotides matching TRBD1. This CDR3 spans 14 amino acids. Trimming at V came to 6 bases and at J to 7 bases, leaving 7 bases not matched to a gene. The CDR3 spells CASSSSTGGGELFF. Written as DNA, the CDR3 is TGTGCCAGCAGCTCCTCTACAGGGGGCGGGGAGCTGTTTTTT.

This clonotype was seen only a few times. The chain couples TRBV12-3 or TRBV12-4 to TRBJ2-1, with TRBD1 matching over 10 bases. The V and J ends lost 6 bases and 10 bases, in that order; junction bases with no gene match: 18. The CDR3 runs to 17 residues. DNA of the CDR3: TGTGCCAGCAGCCGACTTGTGCGGGACAGGGGCTTTAGGGAGCAGTTCTTC. It encodes CASSRLVRDRGFREQFF.

V gene TRBV20-1 combines with J gene TRBJ2-1; tentative D call: TRBD2 (5 bases). This CDR3 spans 11 amino acids. CDR1 and CDR2 (germline): DFQATT, SNEGSKA (reference sequence). Trimming took 3 bases from V and 5 from J, leaving 5 bases between them. CDR3 sequence: CSASGNNEQFF. The CDR3 DNA reads as TGCAGTGCTAGCGGGAACAATGAGCAGTTCTTC.

This rearrangement joins TRBV12-3 or TRBV12-4 to TRBJ2-1; maybe TRBD2 (6 bases). Trimming pared 6 bases from V and 5 bases from J, leaving 17 bases between. The CDR3 totals 15 residues. In nucleotides, the CDR3 is TGTGCCAGCAGAATCGGGGGACCACGTAACAATGAGCAGTTCTTC. It specifies CASRIGGPRNNEQFF.

The chain recombines TRBV2 with TRBJ2-3, with 10 positions matching TRBD2. This CDR3 contains 15 residues. Germline CDR1 and CDR2: SNHLY and FYNNEI. The trim removed 7 bases at V and 0 bases at J, leaving 4 bases unmatched. The CDR3, as DNA: TGTGCCAGCAAAGGACTAGCGGTTAGCACAGATACGCAGTATTTT. It codes for CASKGLAVSTDTQYF.

This clonotype has only a few counts. V usage is TRBV5-1 and J usage is TRBJ1-4; weak D call: TRBD1 (6 bases). Germline-derived CDR1 and CDR2 are SGHRS and YFSETQ. V was clipped by 7 bases and J by 8 bases, with 18 bases between them. This CDR3 region has 14 residues. CDR3 bases: TGCGCCAGCCAGAAACAGGGATCGGAAGAAAAACTGTTTTTT. Its translation is CASQKQGSEEKLFF.

The chain has TRBV20-1 and TRBJ2-2; D ambiguous. V was clipped by 0 bases and J by 4 bases, with 15 bases between them. The V gene's germline CDR1 is DFQATT and CDR2 SNEGSKA (reference sequence). CDR3 length equals 16 residues. In DNA, the CDR3 is TGCAGTGCTAGAGATCTTCGTCTCCTCTCCACCGGGGAGCTGTTTTTT. This sequence encodes CSARDLRLLSTGELFF.

Only a few counts were recorded for this clonotype. The chain links TRBV29-1 to TRBJ2-7; a possible D gene is TRBD1 (6 bases). The germline V gene has CDR1 SQVTM and CDR2 ANQGSEA. V was cut by 5 bases and J by 1 base, with 12 bases left in between. CDR3 size: 13 residues. The CDR3: CSVTTGSSYEQYF. The CDR3 coding sequence is TGCAGCGTTACGACAGGATCGTCCTACGAGCAGTACTTC.

V usage is TRBV7-2 and J usage is TRBJ2-7, with D perhaps matching TRBD2 (5 bases). The CDR3 is 14 amino acids. Germline V gene data show CDR1 as SGHTA and CDR2 as FQGNSA. Between the trimmed V and J ends, which lost 1 base and 5 bases, there was a span of 12 bases. This CDR3 is CASSLGLSANEQYF. The CDR3 DNA follows: TGTGCCAGCAGCTTAGGTCTTAGCGCCAACGAGCAGTACTTC.

The chain joins TRBV20-1 to TRBJ2-5, with 12 bases that match TRBD2. Trimming removed 6 bases from V and 4 bases from J; junction bases left unmatched: 6. The germline gives CDR1 DFQATT, CDR2 SNEGSKA (reference sequence). This CDR3 region has 14 residues. The CDR3 nucleotides read TGCAGTGCGGACAAACTAGCGGGAGGAGAGACCCAGTACTTC. Residues: CSADKLAGGETQYF.

This clonotype was recorded a few times. The V and J genes are TRBV2 and TRBJ2-7; weak D call: TRBD2 (7 bases). This CDR3 spans 15 amino acids. Germline lookup yields CDR1 SNHLY and CDR2 FYNNEI. V dropped 2 bases and J dropped 4 bases, with 15 bases sitting between them. The DNA of the CDR3 is TGTGCCAGCAGTGAAATGGCGGGGGCTCGTTACGAGCAGTACTTC. As protein: CASSEMAGARYEQYF.

This clonotype was observed at least ten times. The chain combines TRBV5-1 with TRBJ2-3; D gene uncertain. CDR1 and CDR2 from the germline V gene are SGHRS and YFSETQ. V was trimmed by 4 bases and J by 2 bases, leaving 11 bases between them. The CDR3 spans 14 residues. In DNA form, the CDR3 reads TGCGCCAGCAGCCTCGGAACAAACACAGATACGCAGTATTTT. It encodes CASSLGTNTDTQYF. The variable domain in full, completed from reference TRBV5-1 and TRBJ2-3, reads KAGVTQTPRYLIKTRGQQVTLSCSPISGHRSVSWYQQTPGQGLQFLFEYFSETQRNKGNFPGRFSGRQFSNSRSEMNVSTLELGDSALYLCASSLGTNTDTQYFGPGTRLTVL.